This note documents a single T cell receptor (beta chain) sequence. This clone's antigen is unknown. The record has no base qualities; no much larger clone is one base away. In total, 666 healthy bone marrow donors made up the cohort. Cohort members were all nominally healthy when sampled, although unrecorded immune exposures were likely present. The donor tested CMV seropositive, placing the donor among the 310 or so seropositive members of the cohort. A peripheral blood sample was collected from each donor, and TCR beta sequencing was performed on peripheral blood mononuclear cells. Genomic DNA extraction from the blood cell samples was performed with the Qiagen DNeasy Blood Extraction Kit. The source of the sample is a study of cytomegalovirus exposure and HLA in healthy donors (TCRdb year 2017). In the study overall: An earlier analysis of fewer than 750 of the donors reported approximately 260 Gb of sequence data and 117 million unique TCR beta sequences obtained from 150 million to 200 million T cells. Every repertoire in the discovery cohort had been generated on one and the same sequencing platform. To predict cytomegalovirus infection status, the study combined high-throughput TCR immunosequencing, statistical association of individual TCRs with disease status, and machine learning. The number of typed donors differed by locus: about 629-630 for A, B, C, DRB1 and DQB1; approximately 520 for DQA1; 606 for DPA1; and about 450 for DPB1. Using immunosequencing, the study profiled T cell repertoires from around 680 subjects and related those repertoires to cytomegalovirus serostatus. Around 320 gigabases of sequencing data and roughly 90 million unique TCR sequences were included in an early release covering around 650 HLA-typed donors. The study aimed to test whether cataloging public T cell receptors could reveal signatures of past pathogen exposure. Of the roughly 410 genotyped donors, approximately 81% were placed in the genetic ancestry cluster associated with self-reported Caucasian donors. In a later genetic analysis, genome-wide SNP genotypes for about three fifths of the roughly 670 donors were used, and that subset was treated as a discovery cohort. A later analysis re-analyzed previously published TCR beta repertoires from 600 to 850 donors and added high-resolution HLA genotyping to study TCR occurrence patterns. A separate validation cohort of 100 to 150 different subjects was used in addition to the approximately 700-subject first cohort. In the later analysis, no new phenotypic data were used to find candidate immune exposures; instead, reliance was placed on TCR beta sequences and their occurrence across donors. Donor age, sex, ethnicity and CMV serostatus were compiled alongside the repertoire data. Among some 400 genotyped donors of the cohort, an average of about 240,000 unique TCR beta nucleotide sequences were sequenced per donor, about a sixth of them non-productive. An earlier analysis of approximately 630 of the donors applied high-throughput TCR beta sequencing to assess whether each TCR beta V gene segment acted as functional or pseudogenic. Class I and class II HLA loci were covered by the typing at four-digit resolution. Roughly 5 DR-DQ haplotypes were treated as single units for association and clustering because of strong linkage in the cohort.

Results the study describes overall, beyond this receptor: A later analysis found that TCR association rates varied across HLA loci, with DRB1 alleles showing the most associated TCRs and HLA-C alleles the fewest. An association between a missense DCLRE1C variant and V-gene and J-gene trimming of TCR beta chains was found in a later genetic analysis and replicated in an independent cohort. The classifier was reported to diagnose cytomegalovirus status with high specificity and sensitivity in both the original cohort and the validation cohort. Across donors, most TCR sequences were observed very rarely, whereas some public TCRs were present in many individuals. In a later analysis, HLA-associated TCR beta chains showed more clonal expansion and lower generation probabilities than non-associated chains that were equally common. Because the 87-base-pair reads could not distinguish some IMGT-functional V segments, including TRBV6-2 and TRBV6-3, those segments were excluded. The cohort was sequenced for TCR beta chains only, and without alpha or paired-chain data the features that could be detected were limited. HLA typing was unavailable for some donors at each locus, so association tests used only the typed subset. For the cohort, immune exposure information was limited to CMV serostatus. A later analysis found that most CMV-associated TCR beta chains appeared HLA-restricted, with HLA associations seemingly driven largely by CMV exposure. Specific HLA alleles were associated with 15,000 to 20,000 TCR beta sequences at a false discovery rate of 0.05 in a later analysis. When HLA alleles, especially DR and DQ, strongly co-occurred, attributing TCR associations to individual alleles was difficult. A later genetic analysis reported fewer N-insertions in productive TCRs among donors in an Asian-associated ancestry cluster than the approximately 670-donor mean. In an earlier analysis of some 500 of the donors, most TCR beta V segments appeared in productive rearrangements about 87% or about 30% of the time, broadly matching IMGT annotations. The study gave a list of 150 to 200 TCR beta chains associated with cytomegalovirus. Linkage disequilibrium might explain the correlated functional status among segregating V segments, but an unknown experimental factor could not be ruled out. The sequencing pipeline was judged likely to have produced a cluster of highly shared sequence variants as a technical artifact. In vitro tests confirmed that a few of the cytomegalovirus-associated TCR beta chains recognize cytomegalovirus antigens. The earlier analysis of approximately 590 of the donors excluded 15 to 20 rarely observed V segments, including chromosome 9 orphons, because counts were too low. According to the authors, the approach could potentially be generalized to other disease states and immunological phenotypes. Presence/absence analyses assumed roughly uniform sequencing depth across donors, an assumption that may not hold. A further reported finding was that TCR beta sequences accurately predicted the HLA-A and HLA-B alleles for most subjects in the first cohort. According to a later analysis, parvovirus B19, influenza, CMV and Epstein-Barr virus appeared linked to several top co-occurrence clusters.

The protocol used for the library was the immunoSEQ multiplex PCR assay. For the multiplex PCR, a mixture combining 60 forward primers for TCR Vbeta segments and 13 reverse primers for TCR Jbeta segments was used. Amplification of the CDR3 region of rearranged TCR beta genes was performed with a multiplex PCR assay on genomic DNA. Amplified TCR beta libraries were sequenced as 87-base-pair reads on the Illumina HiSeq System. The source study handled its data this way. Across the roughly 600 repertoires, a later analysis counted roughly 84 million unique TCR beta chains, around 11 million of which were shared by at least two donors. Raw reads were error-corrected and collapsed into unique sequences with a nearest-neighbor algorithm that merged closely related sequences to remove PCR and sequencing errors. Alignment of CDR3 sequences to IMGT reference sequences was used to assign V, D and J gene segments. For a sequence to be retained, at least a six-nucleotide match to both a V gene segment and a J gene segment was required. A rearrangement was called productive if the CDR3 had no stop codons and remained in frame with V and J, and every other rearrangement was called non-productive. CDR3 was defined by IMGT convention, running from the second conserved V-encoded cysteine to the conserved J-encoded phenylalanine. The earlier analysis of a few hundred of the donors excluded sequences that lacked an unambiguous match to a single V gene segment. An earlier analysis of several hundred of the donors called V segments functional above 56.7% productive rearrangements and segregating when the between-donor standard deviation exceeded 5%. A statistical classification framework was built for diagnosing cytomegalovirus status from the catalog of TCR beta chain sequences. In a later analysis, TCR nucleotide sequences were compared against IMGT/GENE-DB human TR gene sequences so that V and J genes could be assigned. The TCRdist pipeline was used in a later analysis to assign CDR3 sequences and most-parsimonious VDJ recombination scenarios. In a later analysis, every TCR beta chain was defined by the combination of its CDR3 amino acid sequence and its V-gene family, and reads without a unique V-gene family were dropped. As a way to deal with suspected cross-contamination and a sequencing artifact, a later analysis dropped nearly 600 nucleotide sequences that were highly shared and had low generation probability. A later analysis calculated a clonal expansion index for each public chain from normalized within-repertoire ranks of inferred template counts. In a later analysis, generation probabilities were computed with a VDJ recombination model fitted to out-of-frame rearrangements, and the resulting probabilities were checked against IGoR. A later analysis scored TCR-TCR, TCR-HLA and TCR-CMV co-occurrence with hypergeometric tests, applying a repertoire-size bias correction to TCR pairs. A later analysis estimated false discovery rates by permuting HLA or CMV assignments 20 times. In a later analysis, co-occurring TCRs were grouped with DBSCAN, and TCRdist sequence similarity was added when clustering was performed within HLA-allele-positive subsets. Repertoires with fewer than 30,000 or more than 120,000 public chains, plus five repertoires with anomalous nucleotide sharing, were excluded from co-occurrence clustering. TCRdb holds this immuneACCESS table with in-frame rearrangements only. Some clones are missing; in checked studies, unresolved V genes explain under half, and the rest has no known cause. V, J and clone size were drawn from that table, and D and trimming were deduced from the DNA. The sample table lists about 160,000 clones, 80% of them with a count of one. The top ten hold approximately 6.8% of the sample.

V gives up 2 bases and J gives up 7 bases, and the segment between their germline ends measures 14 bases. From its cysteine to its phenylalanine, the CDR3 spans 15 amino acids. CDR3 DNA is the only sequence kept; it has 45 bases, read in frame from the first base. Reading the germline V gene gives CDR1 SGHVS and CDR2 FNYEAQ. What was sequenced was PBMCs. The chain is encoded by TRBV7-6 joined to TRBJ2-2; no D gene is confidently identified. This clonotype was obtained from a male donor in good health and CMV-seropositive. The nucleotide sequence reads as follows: TGTGCCAGCAGCTTACTACTAAACCGCGGCGGGGAGCTGTTTTTT. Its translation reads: CASSLLLNRGGELFF.